This TCR beta chain was obtained from a study of cytomegalovirus exposure and HLA in healthy donors. Regarding the study as a whole: Some TCR beta chains (approximately 180 of them) were listed as cytomegalovirus-associated. Within a later analysis, the majority of CMV-associated TCR beta chains appeared HLA-restricted. According to a later analysis, donors in an Asian-associated ancestry cluster reportedly had fewer N-insertions than the roughly 670-donor mean. Follow-up analysis found HLA locus-dependent TCR association rates, highest for DRB1 and lowest for HLA-C.

On this clone itself: The antigen remains unidentified.

60 Vbeta and 13 Jbeta primers were used in PCR. The data were produced by immunoSEQ multiplex PCR, yet TCRdb's version contains in-frame clones alone and is incomplete. Among over 150,000 clones listed, under 90% were seen once. Germline assignment: CDR1 SGHKS and CDR2 YYEKEE (reference sequence). The CDR3 consists of 14 residues. The V gene end was trimmed by 2 bases and the J gene end by 4 bases; junction bases not matched to a gene: 4. What was sequenced was PBMCs. V and J are TRBV5-5 and TRBJ2-7, with 9 bases lining up with TRBD1. The receptor comes from a boy aged 2 to 10 in good health and CMV-seronegative. CDR3 amino acids: CASSFDRGSYEQYF. The CDR3 region has the DNA TGTGCCAGCAGCTTTGACAGGGGGAGTTACGAGCAGTACTTC.